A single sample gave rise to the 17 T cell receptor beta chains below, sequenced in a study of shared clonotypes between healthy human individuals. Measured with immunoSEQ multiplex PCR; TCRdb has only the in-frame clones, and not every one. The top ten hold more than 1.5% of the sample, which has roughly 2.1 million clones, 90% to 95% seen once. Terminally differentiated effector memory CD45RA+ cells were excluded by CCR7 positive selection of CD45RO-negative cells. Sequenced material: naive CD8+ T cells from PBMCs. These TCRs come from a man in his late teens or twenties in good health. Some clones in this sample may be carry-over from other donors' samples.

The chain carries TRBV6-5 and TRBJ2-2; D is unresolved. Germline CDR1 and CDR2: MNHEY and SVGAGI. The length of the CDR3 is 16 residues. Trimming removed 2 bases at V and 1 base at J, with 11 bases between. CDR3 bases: TGTGCCAGCAGTTACGTGAGTAGCTGGAACACCGGGGAGCTGTTTTTT. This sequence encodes CASSYVSSWNTGELFF.

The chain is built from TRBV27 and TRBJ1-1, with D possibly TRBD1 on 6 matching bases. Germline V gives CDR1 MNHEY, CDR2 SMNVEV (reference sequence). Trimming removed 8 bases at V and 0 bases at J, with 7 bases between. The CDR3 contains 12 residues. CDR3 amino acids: CASGGLNTEAFF. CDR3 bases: TGTGCCAGCGGGGGGCTGAACACTGAAGCTTTCTTT.

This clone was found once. CDR3 bases: TGCGCCAGCAGCTTGGCAAGGACTAGCGCTGGCAGGGAGCAGTACTTC. Its protein product is CASSLARTSAGREQYF. The chain couples TRBV5-1 to TRBJ2-7, with 9 bases identical to TRBD2. V gave up 0 bases and J gave up 7 bases; unmatched junction bases: 11. There are 16 residues in the CDR3. Germline loops: CDR1 SGHRS, CDR2 YFSETQ.

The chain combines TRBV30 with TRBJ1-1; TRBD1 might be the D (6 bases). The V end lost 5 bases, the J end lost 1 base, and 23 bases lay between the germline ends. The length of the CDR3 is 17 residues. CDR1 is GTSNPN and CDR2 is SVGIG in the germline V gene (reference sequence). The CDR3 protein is CAWAPLGGGIRNTEAFF. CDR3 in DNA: TGTGCCTGGGCGCCGCTGGGGGGCGGAATTAGGAACACTGAAGCTTTCTTT.

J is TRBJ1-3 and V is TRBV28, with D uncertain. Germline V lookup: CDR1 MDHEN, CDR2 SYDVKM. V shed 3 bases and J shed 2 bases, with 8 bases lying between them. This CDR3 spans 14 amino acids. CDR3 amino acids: CASSFLDPGNTIYF. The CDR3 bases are TGTGCCAGCAGTTTCCTGGACCCTGGAAACACCATATATTTT.

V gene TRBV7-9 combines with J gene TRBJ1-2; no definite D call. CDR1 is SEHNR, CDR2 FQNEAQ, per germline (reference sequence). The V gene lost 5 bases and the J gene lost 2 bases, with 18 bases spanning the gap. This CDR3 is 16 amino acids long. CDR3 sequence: CASSPTLIGRNYGYTF. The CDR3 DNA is TGTGCCAGCAGCCCAACCCTTATCGGACGGAACTATGGCTACACCTTC.

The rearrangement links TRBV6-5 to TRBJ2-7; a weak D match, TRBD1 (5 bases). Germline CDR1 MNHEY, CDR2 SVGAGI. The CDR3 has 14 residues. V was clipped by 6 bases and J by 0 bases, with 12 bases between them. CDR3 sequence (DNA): TGTGCCAGCAGACCTGAAGGGGCCTCCTACGAGCAGTACTTC. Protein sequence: CASRPEGASYEQYF.

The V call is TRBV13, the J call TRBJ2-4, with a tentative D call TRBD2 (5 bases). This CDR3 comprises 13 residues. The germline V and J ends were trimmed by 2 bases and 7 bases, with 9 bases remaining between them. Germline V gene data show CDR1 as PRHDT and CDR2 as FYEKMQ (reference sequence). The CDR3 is CASSLSGENIQYF. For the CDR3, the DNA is TGTGCCAGCAGCTTAAGTGGGGAGAACATTCAGTACTTC.

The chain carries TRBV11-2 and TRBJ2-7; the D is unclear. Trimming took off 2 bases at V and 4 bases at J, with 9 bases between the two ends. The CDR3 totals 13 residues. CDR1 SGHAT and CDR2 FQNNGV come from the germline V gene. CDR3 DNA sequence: TGTGCCAGCAGCTTAACTTCAGAATACGAGCAGTACTTC. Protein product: CASSLTSEYEQYF.

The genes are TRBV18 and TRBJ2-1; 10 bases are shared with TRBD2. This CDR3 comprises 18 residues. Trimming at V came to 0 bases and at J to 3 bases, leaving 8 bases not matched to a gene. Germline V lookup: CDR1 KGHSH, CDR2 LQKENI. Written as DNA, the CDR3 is TGTGCCAGCTCACCACCACGGAGCGGGAGGGAGTTCTACAATGAGCAGTTCTTC. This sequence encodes CASSPPRSGREFYNEQFF.

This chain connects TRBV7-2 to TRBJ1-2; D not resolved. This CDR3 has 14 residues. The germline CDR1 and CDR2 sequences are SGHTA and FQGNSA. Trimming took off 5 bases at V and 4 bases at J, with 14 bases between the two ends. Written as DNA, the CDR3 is TGTGCCAGCAGCCCCGGTGGGAGGGCCTATGGCTACACCTTC. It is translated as CASSPGGRAYGYTF. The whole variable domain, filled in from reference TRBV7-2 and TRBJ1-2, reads GAGVSQSPSNKVTEKGKDVELRCDPISGHTALYWYRQSLGQGLEFLIYFQGNSAPDKSGLPSDRFSAERTGGSVSTLTIQRTQQEDSAVYLCASSPGGRAYGYTFGSGTRLTVV.

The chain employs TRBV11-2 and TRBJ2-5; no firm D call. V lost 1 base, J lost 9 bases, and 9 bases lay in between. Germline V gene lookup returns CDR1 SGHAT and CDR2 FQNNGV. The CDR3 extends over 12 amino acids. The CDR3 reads CASSLVPASQYF. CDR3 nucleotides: TGTGCCAGCAGCTTAGTCCCCGCGTCCCAGTACTTC.

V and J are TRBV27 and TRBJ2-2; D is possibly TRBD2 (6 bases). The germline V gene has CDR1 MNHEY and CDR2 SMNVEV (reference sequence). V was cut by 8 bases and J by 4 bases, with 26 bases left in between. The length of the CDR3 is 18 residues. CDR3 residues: CASRILSGGIKSTGELFF. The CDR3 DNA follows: TGTGCCAGCCGTATCCTTTCCGGCGGGATAAAGAGCACCGGGGAGCTGTTTTTT.

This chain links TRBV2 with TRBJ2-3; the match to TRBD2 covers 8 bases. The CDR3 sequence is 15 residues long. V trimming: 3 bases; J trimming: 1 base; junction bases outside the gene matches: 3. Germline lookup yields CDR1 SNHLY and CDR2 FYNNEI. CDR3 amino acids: CASSDPAGGTDTQYF. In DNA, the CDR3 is TGTGCCAGCAGTGACCCAGCGGGAGGCACAGATACGCAGTATTTT.

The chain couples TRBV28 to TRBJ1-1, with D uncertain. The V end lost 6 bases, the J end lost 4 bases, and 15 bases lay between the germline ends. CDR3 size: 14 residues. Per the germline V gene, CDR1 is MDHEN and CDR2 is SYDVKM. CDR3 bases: TGTGCCAGCAGCTATCTCCCCCGGGGCACTGAAGCTTTCTTT. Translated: CASSYLPRGTEAFF.

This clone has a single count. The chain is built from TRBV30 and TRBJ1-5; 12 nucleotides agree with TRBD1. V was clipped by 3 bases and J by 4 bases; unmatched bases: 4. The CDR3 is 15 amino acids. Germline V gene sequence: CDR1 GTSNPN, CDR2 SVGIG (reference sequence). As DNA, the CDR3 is TGTGCCTGGAGCCGGGACAGGGGGCCTAATCAGCCCCAGCATTTT. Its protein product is CAWSRDRGPNQPQHF.

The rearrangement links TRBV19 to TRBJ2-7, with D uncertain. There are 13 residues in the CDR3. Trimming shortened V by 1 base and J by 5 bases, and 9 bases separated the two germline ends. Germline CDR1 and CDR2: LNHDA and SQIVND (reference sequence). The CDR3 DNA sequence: TGTGCCAGTAGTATAGTAGGGTTCGACGAGCAGTACTTC. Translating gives CASSIVGFDEQYF. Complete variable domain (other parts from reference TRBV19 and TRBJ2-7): DGGITQSPKYLFRKEGQNVTLSCEQNLNHDAMYWYRQDPGQGLRLIYYSQIVNDFQKGDIAEGYSVSREKKESFPLTVTSAQKNPTAFYLCASSIVGFDEQYFGPGTRLTVT.